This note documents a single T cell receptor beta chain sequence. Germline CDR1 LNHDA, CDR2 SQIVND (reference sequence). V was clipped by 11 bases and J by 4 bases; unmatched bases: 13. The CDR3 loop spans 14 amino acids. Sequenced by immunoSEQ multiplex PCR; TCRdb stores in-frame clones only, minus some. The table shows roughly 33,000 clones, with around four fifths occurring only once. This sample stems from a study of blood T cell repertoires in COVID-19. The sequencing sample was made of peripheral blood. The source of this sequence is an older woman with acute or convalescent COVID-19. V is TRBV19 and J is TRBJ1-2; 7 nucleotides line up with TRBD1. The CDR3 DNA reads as TGTGCCGCCTCACAGGGGCAGAGGGTCTATGGCTACACCTTC. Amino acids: CAASQGQRVYGYTF.